The source of this T cell receptor beta chain is a study of T cell responses to AZD1222 COVID-19 vaccine. Notes on this clone: The antigen is undetermined.

The CDR3 is 14 residues long. Germline lookup yields CDR1 MDHEN and CDR2 SYDVKM. The J segment lost 7 bases and the V segment lost 6 bases, leaving 9 bases of the junction unmatched. General study results and limits: Just a handful of AZD1222 recipients were seropositive at baseline. Without day 14 samples, only post-peak T cell repertoires were studied. Possibly, clonal diversity was underestimated; donors were largely white British and included more females. Targets within unmutated variant regions were reportedly found for nearly half of spike-specific TCRs.

TCRdb keeps only in-frame clones here, not all; method: immunoSEQ multiplex PCR. The sample has 150,000 to 200,000 clones; around 93% are singletons. The sequence was collected from an adult in good health. Sequences were derived from peripheral blood, sampled on day 0 of AZD1222 vaccination. The J gene is TRBJ2-1, the V gene TRBV28, with TRBD2 matching 7 bases. CDR3 nucleotides: TGTGCCAGCAGGTCTAGCGGATTAGGGAATGAGCAGTTCTTC. This codes for CASRSSGLGNEQFF.